Listed here is a single T cell receptor (beta chain). The antigen remains undetermined. The V end was cut by 6 bases, the J end by 6 bases, with 14 bases between. CDR3 size: 13 residues. Germline loops: CDR1 MNHNY, CDR2 SVGAGI (reference sequence). This entry belongs to a study of cytomegalovirus exposure and HLA in healthy donors. Study-wide points: It emerged from a later analysis that several of the most significant clusters appeared to be linked to common viral pathogens. Across donors, presence/absence analyses took sequencing depth to be roughly uniform.

Donors sampled were nominally healthy, though unrecorded immune exposures were likely. A multiplex PCR was run with 60 Vbeta primers and 13 Jbeta primers. TCRdb's table, derived via immunoSEQ multiplex PCR, lists solely in-frame clones and lacks some. The sample lists 99,000 or so clones; more than 80% were seen once. The TCR originated in a man aged 18 to 35 in good health and CMV-seronegative. The chain couples TRBV6-6 to TRBJ1-1, with D tentatively TRBD1 (5 bases). The sequenced sample was PBMCs. CDR3 DNA sequence: TGTGCCAGCAGGCTCGGGGGTTTCGCTGAAGCTTTCTTT. Translating gives CASRLGGFAEAFF.